This is a list of T cell receptor beta chains from one sample in a study of blood T cells in healthy people across ages. MiXCR, applied by TCRdb to the 5' RACE reads, yields one record per CDR3 protein. The sample lists 550,000 to 800,000 distinct CDR3 sequences, approximately 30% seen once, with approximately 15% in the top ten. The specimen was blood. These receptor sequences come from a woman older than 75 in good health. Both conserved end residues are part of each CDR3. A D gene is named only where the DNA matches it firmly. Clone size is stated in some rows and not others, as once, few, many or a class when expanded.

V gene	J gene	D gene	clone size	CDR3 DNA	CDR3 protein
TRBV5-1	TRBJ1-1	-	-	TGCGCCAGCAGCTCCCCAAAGACTGAAGCTTTCTTT	CASSSPKTEAFF
TRBV7-7	TRBJ2-1	-	once	TGTGCCAGCAGCTTAGGCAGGGCTCCGGGGAATGAGCAGTTCTTC	CASSLGRAPGNEQFF
TRBV19	TRBJ1-6	-	-	TGTGCCAGTAGTGGGGACATCCGGTTCTCACCCCTCCACTTT	CASSGDIRFSPLHF
TRBV20-1	TRBJ1-2	TRBD1	few	TGCAGTGCTAGAGCGAAGGGACAGGGGGTATATGGCTACACCTTC	CSARAKGQGVYGYTF
TRBV6-1	TRBJ2-1	TRBD2	-	TGTGCCAGCAGTGAAGGTCTAGCGGGGCGAGGGGAGCAGTTCTTC	CASSEGLAGRGEQFF
TRBV6-5	TRBJ1-5	TRBD1	-	TGTGCCAGCAGCGGCGCAGGGGGGAATAGCAATCAGCCCCAGCATTTT	CASSGAGGNSNQPQHF
TRBV18	TRBJ2-2	-	-	TGTGCCAGCTCACCACTGTACACCGGGGAGCTGTTTTTT	CASSPLYTGELFF
TRBV6-6	TRBJ2-7	-	many	TGTGCCAGCGGTCCGGGGGGCGTCGAGCAGTACTTC	CASGPGGVEQYF
TRBV9	TRBJ1-5	-	few	TGTGCCAGCAGCGTAGATGGTGTATCAGACCAGCCCCAGCATTTT	CASSVDGVSDQPQHF
TRBV5-1	TRBJ2-5	-	many	TGCGCCAGCAGCCTAAACACCGGGACCGGCCAAGAGACCCAGTACTTC	CASSLNTGTGQETQYF
TRBV3-1	TRBJ2-1	TRBD1	many	TGTGCCAGCAGCTTACGACAGGGGCTGGGCGCCTACAATGAGCAGTTCTTC	CASSLRQGLGAYNEQFF
TRBV7-2	TRBJ2-3	TRBD1	-	TGTGCCAGCAGCCTCTCTTGGGACAGGGCAGATACGCAGTATTTT	CASSLSWDRADTQYF
TRBV4-3	TRBJ2-2	-	-	TGCGCCAGCAGCCAAGACTCCGGCGGGTTCACGAACACCGGGGAGCTGTTTTTT	CASSQDSGGFTNTGELFF
TRBV7-9	TRBJ2-1	TRBD1	many	TGTGCCAGCAGCTTAGGCGGACAGGGCAGGAATGAGCAGTTCTTC	CASSLGGQGRNEQFF
TRBV14	TRBJ2-7	TRBD1	many	TGTGCCAGCAGCCAAGGAAACAGGGGTTACGAGCAGTACTTC	CASSQGNRGYEQYF
TRBV7-2	TRBJ1-1	-	-	TGTGCCAGCAGCTTAGGTCCTGGGTCACTTAAAAGACGGGCTTTCTTT	CASSLGPGSLKRRAFF
TRBV20-1	TRBJ2-5	TRBD2	many	TGCAGTGCTAGGATAGCGGGGGGCCCTAGGACCCAGTACTTC	CSARIAGGPRTQYF
TRBV12-3/TRBV12-4	TRBJ2-7	-	few	TGTGCCAGCAGTTTATCTGCCTATGGGGGCGGGGAGCAGTACTTC	CASSLSAYGGGEQYF
TRBV4-3	TRBJ2-3	TRBD2	few	TGCGCCAGCAGCCGTAGCGGGGCGGGCACAGATACGCAGTATTTT	CASSRSGAGTDTQYF
TRBV5-1	TRBJ1-1	-	many	TGCGCCAGCAGCGCAGAGGGAGGTAGCACTGAAGCTTTCTTT	CASSAEGGSTEAFF
TRBV20-1	TRBJ2-3	-	-	TGCCGGAAGGGTTGGGGGACGGGAGATACGCAGTATTTT	CRKGWGTGDTQYF
TRBV6-2/TRBV6-3	TRBJ1-5	-	many	TGTGCCAGCAGCCGCGGGCAGGGCAATCAGCCCCAGCATTTT	CASSRGQGNQPQHF
TRBV7-6	TRBJ2-5	-	many	TGTGCCAGCAGCTTGGCGGGTAGCGACAAAGAGACCCAGTACTTC	CASSLAGSDKETQYF
TRBV3-1	TRBJ2-3	-	many	TGTGCCAGCAGCTCCCTCCGGAGGGGATCGGGAGATACGCAGTATTTT	CASSSLRRGSGDTQYF
TRBV28	TRBJ2-6	-	-	TGTGCCAGCAGTTCTGCCAGCCTCTCTGGGGCCAACGTCCTGACTTTC	CASSSASLSGANVLTF
TRBV12-3/TRBV12-4	TRBJ2-1	TRBD2	many	TGTGCCAGCAGTTTAATGGCGGGGGGATACAATGAGCAGTTCTTC	CASSLMAGGYNEQFF
TRBV15	TRBJ2-1	-	many	TGTGCCACCAGCAGAGATGGAGTGTCGATTGGCAATGAGCAGTTCTTC	CATSRDGVSIGNEQFF
TRBV30	TRBJ1-1	-	-	TGTGCCTGGAGACAGGGACAGAACACTGAAGCTTTCTTT	CAWRQGQNTEAFF
TRBV29-1	TRBJ1-2	-	many	TGCAGCGTTGAAAGGCTTATGGGCTACACCTTC	CSVERLMGYTF